A single sample gave rise to the 32 T cell receptor beta chains below, sequenced in a study of blood T cell repertoires in COVID-19. Method: immunoSEQ multiplex PCR; TCRdb's copy keeps in-frame clones and lacks some. Of roughly 18,000 clones in the sample, roughly 91% were seen once. Sequenced: peripheral blood. The receptors originated from a human donor in a cohort sampled during active COVID-19.

V gene TRBV18 combines with J gene TRBJ2-5; D call uncertain. There are 13 residues in the CDR3. Trimming left V 2 bases short and J 3 bases short, with 7 bases between. CDR1 and CDR2 from the germline V gene are KGHSH and LQKENI. The DNA for the CDR3 is TGTGCCAGCTCACCAACACAGAAAGAGACCCAGTACTTC. As protein: CASSPTQKETQYF.

This sequence joins TRBV2 and TRBJ1-6; D gene uncertain. CDR1 is SNHLY, CDR2 FYNNEI, per germline. The V end was cut by 7 bases, the J end by 8 bases, with 12 bases between. The CDR3 loop spans 13 amino acids. This chain's CDR3 is CASNPGRDSPLHF. The CDR3 DNA reads TGTGCCAGCAATCCCGGGAGGGATTCACCCCTCCACTTT.

The chain uses TRBV30 and TRBJ2-2, with D possibly TRBD1 on 6 matching bases. CDR1 is GTSNPN, CDR2 SVGIG, per germline (reference sequence). The CDR3 spans 17 residues. V lost 2 bases and J 0 bases, leaving 16 bases between the germline ends. This CDR3 is CAWSSGRTVPNTGELFF. The CDR3 nucleotides are TGTGCCTGGAGTTCCGGCCGGACAGTGCCGAACACCGGGGAGCTGTTTTTT.

The chain links TRBV3-1 (or the pseudogene TRBV3-2) to TRBJ2-7; tentatively, D is TRBD1 (5 bases). From germline, CDR1 is LGHDT and CDR2 YNNKEL (reference sequence). V was clipped by 8 bases and J by 0 bases, with 17 bases between them. The CDR3 runs to 15 residues. Here the CDR3 DNA reads TGTGCCAGCCAAGGTCGTTGGGGCCTCTCCTACGAGCAGTACTTC. It codes for CASQGRWGLSYEQYF.

The J gene is TRBJ2-1, the V gene TRBV24-1, with TRBD1 matching over 10 bases. This CDR3 region has 14 residues. With 5 bases clipped from V and 5 bases from J, the junction kept 2 bases outside the gene matches. The germline CDR1 and CDR2 sequences are KGHDR and SFDVKD. The CDR3 is CATSGQGADNEQFF. DNA for the CDR3: TGTGCCACCAGTGGACAGGGGGCTGACAATGAGCAGTTCTTC.

This clone was found once. This sequence joins TRBV11-3 and TRBJ1-2; TRBD1 matches 10 bases. Germline-derived CDR1 and CDR2 are SGHNT and YENEEA. This CDR3 is 15 amino acids long. Trimming took 2 bases from V and 4 from J; bases not matched to a gene: 4. The CDR3 DNA sequence: TGTGCCAGCAGCTTACGGGACAGGGGTAGCTATGGCTACACCTTC. Protein product: CASSLRDRGSYGYTF.

This clone was found once. This chain uses TRBV7-9 with TRBJ2-5; 12 bases are shared with TRBD2. The CDR3 spans 14 residues. The trim removed 6 bases at V and 9 bases at J, leaving 8 bases unmatched. Looked up from germline, CDR1 is SEHNR and CDR2 is FQNEAQ (reference sequence). The CDR3 DNA reads TGTGCCAGCAGTCCGACTAGCGGGAGAGAATCCCAGTACTTC. The encoded protein is CASSPTSGRESQYF.

The V call is TRBV5-1, the J call TRBJ2-1; 11 bases line up with TRBD2. With 5 bases clipped from V and 3 bases from J, the junction kept 1 base outside the gene matches. CDR1 and CDR2 (germline): SGHRS, YFSETQ. The CDR3 is 14 amino acids. The CDR3 coding sequence is TGCGCCAGCAGGGGACTAGCGGTCTACAATGAGCAGTTCTTC. This encodes CASRGLAVYNEQFF. The full variable domain, with the rest looked up from reference TRBV5-1 and TRBJ2-1, is KAGVTQTPRYLIKTRGQQVTLSCSPISGHRSVSWYQQTPGQGLQFLFEYFSETQRNKGNFPGRFSGRQFSNSRSEMNVSTLELGDSALYLCASRGLAVYNEQFFGPGTRLTVL.

The genes are TRBV19 and TRBJ2-1; the match to TRBD2 covers 7 bases. Germline V gene sequence: CDR1 LNHDA, CDR2 SQIVND (reference sequence). The CDR3 loop spans 15 amino acids. V shed 6 bases and J 0 bases; nucleotides not matched to a gene: 5. The CDR3 here is CASSRGGSSYNEQFF. DNA for the CDR3: TGTGCCAGTAGCCGCGGGGGTAGCTCCTACAATGAGCAGTTCTTC.

The J gene is TRBJ1-1, the V gene TRBV19, with 8 bases matching TRBD1. V shed 5 bases, J shed 5 bases, and the junction held 13 bases outside the gene matches. This CDR3 has 16 residues. Germline V gene sequence: CDR1 LNHDA, CDR2 SQIVND (reference sequence). Here the CDR3 reads CASSDSVRTGRTEAFF. As DNA, the CDR3 is TGTGCCAGTAGTGATAGTGTCCGGACAGGGCGGACTGAAGCTTTCTTT.

This clone was picked up one time. The V and J genes are TRBV6-1 and TRBJ1-3; D is possibly TRBD1 (5 bases). Deletions cut 1 base from V and 3 bases from J, with 10 bases between. The CDR3 totals 15 residues. The V gene's germline CDR1 is MNHNS and CDR2 SASEGT. The CDR3, as DNA: TGTGCCAGCAGTGAAGGAAGGGGTGGTGGAAACACCATATATTTT. Its protein is CASSEGRGGGNTIYF.

CDR3 nucleotides: TGCGCCAGCAGCTTGGCCGGGACAAACTACGAGCAGTACTTC. The encoded protein is CASSLAGTNYEQYF. This chain links TRBV5-1 with TRBJ2-7, with D possibly being TRBD1 (6 bases). There are 14 residues in the CDR3. CDR1 and CDR2 (germline): SGHRS, YFSETQ. V was shortened by 0 bases and J by 3 bases, with 10 bases between the two germline ends.

V is TRBV11-3 and J is TRBJ1-6; D not certain. With 5 bases removed from V and 14 bases from J, the gap between germline ends came to 13 bases. This CDR3 has 12 residues. CDR1 is SGHNT, CDR2 YENEEA, per germline. The CDR3: CASSPRGGSLHF. CDR3 nucleotide sequence: TGTGCCAGCAGCCCCCGCGGAGGGTCCCTCCACTTT.

This clone was seen once. The rearrangement joins TRBV6-2 or TRBV6-3 to TRBJ2-5; 12 bases agree with TRBD1. J gave up 5 bases and V 6 bases, and 4 bases lay outside the gene matches. Germline loops: CDR1 MNHEY, CDR2 SVGEGT. The CDR3 contains 14 residues. The CDR3 nucleotides read TGTGCCAGCAGCTGGGACAGGGGGCGGGAGACCCAGTACTTC. Its translation: CASSWDRGRETQYF.

Notes on this clone: One end of the junction varies from germline; a read error may be responsible. The chain recombines TRBV7-7 with TRBJ2-5, with 7 positions matching TRBD2. This CDR3 is 20 amino acids long. CDR1 is SSHAT and CDR2 is FNYEAQ in the germline V gene (reference sequence). The CDR3 DNA reads as TGTGCTAGCAGCCCACACCCAGTCGGAGCGGGATTGTTAGTAAAGGAGACCCAGTACTTC. Translation gives CASSPHPVGAGLLVKETQYF.

The chain couples TRBV16 to TRBJ1-5; 9 positions agree with TRBD1. V trimming: 0 bases; J trimming: 7 bases; junction bases outside the gene matches: 4. The germline V gene encodes CDR1 KGHSY and CDR2 FQNENV. The CDR3 is 15 amino acids. CDR3 nucleotide sequence: TGTGCCAGCAGCCAATCGACAGGGGGAGGGCAGCCCCAGCATTTT. Its translation is CASSQSTGGGQPQHF.

This rearrangement joins TRBV5-4 to TRBJ2-7, with D possibly TRBD1 on 6 matching bases. The CDR3 totals 13 residues. Trimming pared 4 bases from V and 4 bases from J, leaving 12 bases between. CDR1 SGHNT and CDR2 YYREEE come from the germline V gene (reference sequence). CDR3 DNA: TGTGCCAGCAGCCACAGGGCCTCTTACGAGCAGTACTTC. Translation: CASSHRASYEQYF.

Turning to this clone: A read error may account for a junction end that differs from germline. This sequence joins TRBV7-7 and TRBJ2-4, with 10 bases matching TRBD2. CDR3 length: 17 amino acids. CDR1 SSHAT and CDR2 FNYEAQ come from the germline V gene (reference sequence). The CDR3 region has the DNA TGTGCTAGCAGCGCCCCACTAGCGGGGATAGCCAAAAACATTCAGTACTTC. Translated, it gives CASSAPLAGIAKNIQYF.

The chain has TRBV19 and TRBJ2-3, with no clear D. CDR3 length: 15 amino acids. V was clipped by 6 bases and J by 0 bases, with 13 bases between them. Germline V gives CDR1 LNHDA, CDR2 SQIVND (reference sequence). CDR3 in amino acids: CASRQKRDSTDTQYF. The CDR3 DNA reads as TGTGCCAGTAGGCAAAAGCGAGATAGCACAGATACGCAGTATTTT.

This clone was picked up one time. The CDR3 region has the DNA TGTGCCAGCTCACGGACAGGGTACACAGATACGCAGTATTTT. Residues: CASSRTGYTDTQYF. V usage is TRBV18 and J usage is TRBJ2-3; 8 bases agree with TRBD1. The V gene's germline CDR1 is KGHSH and CDR2 LQKENI. The junction had 2 bases not matched to a gene; V was cut back by 4 bases and J by 2 bases. CDR3 length: 14 residues.

This clone was counted once. In DNA, the CDR3 is TGCAGCGTTGCCTCAAGGGTGGGAGCAGAGACCCAGTACTTC. This gives the protein CSVASRVGAETQYF. The V and J genes are TRBV29-1 and TRBJ2-5, with D maybe TRBD2 (5 bases). The germline V and J ends were trimmed by 4 bases and 4 bases, with 16 bases remaining between them. CDR1 and CDR2 from the germline V gene are SQVTM and ANQGSEA. The CDR3 totals 14 residues.

The CDR3 DNA is TGTGCCAGCTCACCAATTGACAGCTCGAACACTGAAGCTTTCTTT. The encoded protein is CASSPIDSSNTEAFF. The chain uses TRBV18 and TRBJ1-1; weak D call: TRBD1 (5 bases). CDR1 KGHSH and CDR2 LQKENI come from the germline V gene. This CDR3 region has 15 residues. Deletions cut 2 bases from V and 1 base from J, with 11 bases between.

This chain connects TRBV4-1 to TRBJ1-2, with no clear D. Per the germline V gene, CDR1 is MGHRA and CDR2 is YSYEKL. The CDR3 extends over 13 amino acids. V was cut by 8 bases and J by 4 bases, with 14 bases left in between. This CDR3 is CASSGERGYGYTF. CDR3 coding DNA: TGCGCCAGCTCGGGAGAGCGGGGCTATGGCTACACCTTC.

V usage is TRBV19 and J usage is TRBJ1-2; D is unclear. The CDR3 contains 15 residues. From germline, CDR1 is LNHDA and CDR2 SQIVND (reference sequence). Deletions cut 6 bases from V and 7 bases from J, with 21 bases between. CDR3 nucleotides: TGTGCCAGTAGCTCCCTTTTCGGAGGGTCAGGTGGCTACACCTTC. Amino acid sequence: CASSSLFGGSGGYTF.

This sequence joins TRBV10-3 and TRBJ1-4; 7 nucleotides match TRBD1. Germline V gene data show CDR1 as ENHRY and CDR2 as SYGVKD. Unmatched junction bases numbered 9, after V lost 6 bases and J lost 8 bases. The length of the CDR3 is 14 residues. CDR3 sequence reads: CAISRDSGPEKLFF. The CDR3 DNA is TGTGCCATCAGCCGGGACAGTGGACCCGAAAAACTGTTTTTT.

In this sample, this clone turned up once. The chain uses TRBV12-3 or TRBV12-4 and TRBJ2-7; 9 positions agree with TRBD1. Trimming removed 7 bases from V and 4 bases from J; junction bases left unmatched: 5. This CDR3 is built from 13 residues. CDR3 DNA sequence: TGTGCCAGCAACCGACAGGGGGAGTACGAGCAGTACTTC. Protein: CASNRQGEYEQYF.

This clone was detected only a few times. This chain links TRBV4-1 with TRBJ1-2; 9 bases line up with TRBD1. Germline-derived CDR1 and CDR2 are MGHRA and YSYEKL. The CDR3 extends over 15 amino acids. The trim removed 3 bases at V and 8 bases at J, leaving 10 bases unmatched. The CDR3 sequence is CASSHGGQGISGYTF. The CDR3 bases are TGCGCCAGCAGCCACGGAGGACAGGGGATATCCGGCTACACCTTC.

The rearrangement uses TRBV2 and TRBJ2-7, with 11 bases that match TRBD1. Per the germline V gene, CDR1 is SNHLY and CDR2 is FYNNEI. CDR3 length: 14 amino acids. With 6 bases clipped from V and 5 bases from J, the junction kept 6 bases outside the gene matches. CDR3 amino acids: CASRDRGRFNEQYF. The CDR3 bases are TGTGCCAGCAGGGACAGGGGGCGGTTTAACGAGCAGTACTTC.

The gene calls are TRBV6-2 or TRBV6-3 and TRBJ2-5; D is undetermined. The CDR3 totals 13 residues. The germline CDR1 and CDR2 sequences are MNHEY and SVGEGT. The germline V and J ends were trimmed by 2 bases and 6 bases, with 10 bases remaining between them. CDR3 protein: CASSYRTSQTQYF. CDR3 DNA: TGTGCCAGCAGTTACAGAACTTCACAGACCCAGTACTTC.

This chain uses TRBV18 with TRBJ2-7; D gene unclear. From germline, CDR1 is KGHSH and CDR2 LQKENI. The CDR3 is made up of 15 amino acids. V lost 5 bases and J lost 0, with 14 bases in between. The CDR3 sequence is CASSTKLTLSYEQYF. CDR3 DNA sequence: TGTGCCAGCTCAACTAAGTTGACGCTCTCCTACGAGCAGTACTTC.

V gene TRBV7-8 combines with J gene TRBJ1-3; perhaps TRBD1 as D (5 bases). Looked up from germline, CDR1 is SGHVS and CDR2 is FQNEAQ. The V and J ends lost 0 bases and 3 bases respectively, with 12 bases between them. The CDR3 spans 16 residues. CDR3 residues: CASSLAGGGRGNTIYF. For the CDR3, the DNA is TGTGCCAGCAGCTTAGCAGGCGGGGGTCGTGGAAACACCATATATTTT.

This sequence joins TRBV6-5 and TRBJ1-2; 8 positions agree with TRBD1. V trimming: 0 bases; J trimming: 4 bases; junction bases outside the gene matches: 7. Germline V gene sequence: CDR1 MNHEY, CDR2 SVGAGI. The CDR3 consists of 16 residues. CDR3 amino acids: CASSYSTDRGGYGYTF. In nucleotides, the CDR3 is TGTGCCAGCAGTTACTCGACTGACAGGGGTGGCTATGGCTACACCTTC.